A selection of T cell receptor beta chains follows, all from one sample in a study of OX40 agonist ivuxolimab in advanced cancers. Method: immunoSEQ multiplex PCR; TCRdb's copy keeps in-frame clones and lacks some. In the table there are under 65,000 clones, 85% to 90% of which are singletons. The input for sequencing was CD4+ or CD8+ T cells sorted from blood, taken in a trial of the OX40 agonist ivuxolimab. The origin of the receptors is an adult with an advanced solid tumor such as melanoma, head and neck, liver or kidney cancer. Both conserved end residues are part of each CDR3. A D gene is named only where the DNA matches it firmly. The size field is filled for only some rows; it gives once, few, many or a size class.

V gene	D gene	clone size	CDR3 length	J gene	CDR3 DNA	CDR3 protein
TRBV7-8	-	-	19	TRBJ1-3	TGTGCCAGCAGCTTAGATCGGCCACCTCGGGGGCGAGTAGGAAACACCATATATTTT	CASSLDRPPRGRVGNTIYF
TRBV6-1	TRBD1	-	14	TRBJ1-3	TGTGCCAGCAGTGGACAGGGGGCTGGAAACACCATATATTTT	CASSGQGAGNTIYF
TRBV18	-	-	18	TRBJ2-1	TGTGCCAGCTCACCATTCGTGTTCCAGGGCTCACGTAATGGTGAGCAGTTCTTC	CASSPFVFQGSRNGEQFF
TRBV2	-	-	13	TRBJ2-4	TGTGCCAGCAGCGGAGAAGGGGTTTACATTCAGTACTTC	CASSGEGVYIQYF
TRBV28	TRBD1	-	15	TRBJ1-6	TGTGCCAGCAGTTCTCAGGGGGCTGGAAATTCACCCCTCCACTTT	CASSSQGAGNSPLHF
TRBV18	-	-	18	TRBJ2-2	TGTGCCAGCTCACCACCGTCCCGGGGCCCCCTCAACACCGGGGAGCTGTTTTTT	CASSPPSRGPLNTGELFF
TRBV27	TRBD1	-	15	TRBJ1-2	TGTGCCAGCAGGGCGAGGACAGGGGGCATTGATGGCTACACCTTC	CASRARTGGIDGYTF
TRBV19	-	-	16	TRBJ1-6	TGTGCCAGTAACCCACAGGGCAGCTCCTATAATTCACCCCTCCACTTT	CASNPQGSSYNSPLHF
TRBV6-1	-	-	15	TRBJ1-5	TGTGCCAGCAGTCCAGTACAGGAGGAGGATCAGCCCCAGCATTTT	CASSPVQEEDQPQHF
TRBV7-9	-	once	15	TRBJ2-5	TGTGCCAGCAGCTTAGTAACAGGAATACAAGAGACCCAGTACTTC	CASSLVTGIQETQYF
TRBV29-1	-	-	14	TRBJ2-2	TGCAGCGTGACGATTAGCCGGAACACCGGGGAGCTGTTTTTT	CSVTISRNTGELFF
TRBV30	-	-	12	TRBJ2-2	TGTGCCTGGAGTGTAGGGGTGGGGGAGCTGTTTTTT	CAWSVGVGELFF
TRBV7-2	-	-	13	TRBJ1-2	TGTGCCAGCAGCTTAGACCATATCTATGGCTACACCTTC	CASSLDHIYGYTF
TRBV29-1	-	-	12	TRBJ2-1	TGCAGCGTCAGCCGGGAGTACAATGAGCAGTTCTTC	CSVSREYNEQFF
TRBV19	-	-	13	TRBJ1-5	TGTGCCAGTAGTCTCCAGGTATATCAGCCCCAGCATTTT	CASSLQVYQPQHF
TRBV11-2	TRBD2	few	18	TRBJ2-1	TGTGCCAGCAGCAAAAGTACAGGACTAGCGGGGGGTGGTTATGAGCAGTTCTTC	CASSKSTGLAGGGYEQFF
TRBV6-5	TRBD1	-	13	TRBJ2-5	TGTGCCAGCAGTAGAGGACAGGAAGAGACCCAGTACTTC	CASSRGQEETQYF
TRBV6-1	-	-	12	TRBJ1-5	TGTGCCAGCAGTGAAGCGCTTCAGCCCCAGCATTTT	CASSEALQPQHF
TRBV19	-	-	16	TRBJ2-1	TGTGCCAGTAGTATTTGGGTAGCGGCCAAAAGGAGTGAGCAGTTCTTC	CASSIWVAAKRSEQFF
TRBV19	TRBD2	-	15	TRBJ2-1	TGTGCCAGTAGTACCCCTAGCGGAGACTACAATGAGCAGTTCTTC	CASSTPSGDYNEQFF
TRBV5-4	-	-	16	TRBJ1-2	TGTGCCAGCAGCTTGGACGGGGGAACCAATAACTATGGCTACACCTTC	CASSLDGGTNNYGYTF
TRBV7-2	-	-	13	TRBJ2-5	TGTGCCAGCAGCCAGGAGGACTCCACGACCCAGTACTTC	CASSQEDSTTQYF
TRBV7-9	TRBD1	-	14	TRBJ2-7	TGTGCCAGCAGCTCGGGACAGGGTGCCTACGAGCAGTACTTC	CASSSGQGAYEQYF